A single T cell receptor (beta chain) is shown here with its context. Antigen unknown. This sample was included in a study of cytomegalovirus exposure and HLA in healthy donors. Across the whole study: The use of the same platform for the 95 to 150 validation repertoires and the 550 to 850 first-cohort repertoires was reported by a later analysis. General study points: The investigators catalogued 164 TCR beta chains as cytomegalovirus-associated.

The CDR3 length is 14 residues. The germline CDR1 and CDR2 sequences are LGHNA and YSLEER. Trimming cost V 1 base and J 2 bases, with 6 bases left between them. Using immunoSEQ multiplex PCR, the repertoire was profiled, and TCRdb retains in-frame clones only, with some absent. The sample yields roughly 130,000 clones, roughly 90% seen once. J is TRBJ2-1 and V is TRBV4-3; D not resolved. The sequence was collected from a young man in good health and CMV-seronegative. What was sequenced was PBMCs. The chain's CDR3 is CASSQGVAYNEQFF. The CDR3 nucleotides are TGCGCCAGCAGCCAAGGAGTGGCCTACAATGAGCAGTTCTTC.